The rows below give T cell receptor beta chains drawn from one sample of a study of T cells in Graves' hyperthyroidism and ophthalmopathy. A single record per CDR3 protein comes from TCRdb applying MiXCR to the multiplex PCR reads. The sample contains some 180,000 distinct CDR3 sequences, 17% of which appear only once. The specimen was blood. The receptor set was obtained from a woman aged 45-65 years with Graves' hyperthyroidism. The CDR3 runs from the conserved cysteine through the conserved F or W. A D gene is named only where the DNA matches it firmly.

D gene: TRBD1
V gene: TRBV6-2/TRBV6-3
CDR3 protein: CASSYTTGTGALNTEAFF

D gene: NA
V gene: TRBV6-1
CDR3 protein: CASSSKTPLGWGETQYF

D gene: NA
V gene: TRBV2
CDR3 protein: CASSGRQLKETQYF

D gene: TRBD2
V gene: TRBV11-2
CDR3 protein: CASSYLGLAGNSYNEQFF

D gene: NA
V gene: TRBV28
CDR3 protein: CASADSSFRYEQYF

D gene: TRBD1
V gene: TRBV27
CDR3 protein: CASSSSRGRELNGELFF

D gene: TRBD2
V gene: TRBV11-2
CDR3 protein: CASSPYLAGGWNEQFF

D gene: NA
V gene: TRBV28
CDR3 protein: CASSLTSGEATGELFF

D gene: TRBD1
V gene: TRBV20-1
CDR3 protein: CSARRGQGNSREQYF

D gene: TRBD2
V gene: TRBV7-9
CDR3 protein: CASSLVGTSKETQYF

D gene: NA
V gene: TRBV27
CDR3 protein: CASRDILYNEQFF

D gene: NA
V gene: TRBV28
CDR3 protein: CASSLPLGSSYNSPLHF

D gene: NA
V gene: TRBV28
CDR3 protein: CASSLAGPKTAGELFF

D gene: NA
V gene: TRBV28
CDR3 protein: CASSTPRGGSEQYF

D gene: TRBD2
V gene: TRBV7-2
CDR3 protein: CASSSMSGSYEQYF

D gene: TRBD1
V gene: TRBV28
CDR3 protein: CASRLDRAGNQPQHF

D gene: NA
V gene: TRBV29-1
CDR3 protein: CSVAAQKNTEAFF

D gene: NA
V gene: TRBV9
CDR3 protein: CASQGLGSHEQFF

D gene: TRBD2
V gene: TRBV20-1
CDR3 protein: CSAPTSGSNNEQFF

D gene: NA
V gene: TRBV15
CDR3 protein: CATSRVPVGGGRVSSTDTQYF

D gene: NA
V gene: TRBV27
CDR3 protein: CASSGRDNEQFF

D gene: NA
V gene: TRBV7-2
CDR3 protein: CASSSSYTGPYNEQFF

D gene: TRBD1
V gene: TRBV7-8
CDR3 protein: CASSLALGQGTSGNTIYF

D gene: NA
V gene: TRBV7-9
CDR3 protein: CASSLEGGTGELFF

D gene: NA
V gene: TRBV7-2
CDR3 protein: CASSRGGFTSGNTIYF

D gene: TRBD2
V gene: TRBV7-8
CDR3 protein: CASSLGGGAEQFF

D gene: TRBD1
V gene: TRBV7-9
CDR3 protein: CASIGTGGSGYTF

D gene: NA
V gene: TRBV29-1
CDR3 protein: CSVEELRGTARETQYF

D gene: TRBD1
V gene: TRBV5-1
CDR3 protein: CASQDPQGGNTEAFF

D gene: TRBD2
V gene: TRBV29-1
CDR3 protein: CSVEEPSGRAYNEQFF

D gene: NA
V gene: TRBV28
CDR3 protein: CASSFAGRVSNQPQHF

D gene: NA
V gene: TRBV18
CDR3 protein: CASSHTLGDPNTEAFF

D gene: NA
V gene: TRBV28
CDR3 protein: CASRPFLVAEQYF

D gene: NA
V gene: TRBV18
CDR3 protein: CASSPQTRKETQYF

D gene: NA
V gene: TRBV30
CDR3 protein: CAWTRGNTGELFF

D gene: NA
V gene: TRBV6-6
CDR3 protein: CASSYAPSEETQYF

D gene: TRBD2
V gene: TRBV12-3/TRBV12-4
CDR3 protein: CASRGTSGRKGTDTQYF

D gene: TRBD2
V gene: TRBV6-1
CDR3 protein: CASSQTSGTEPYEQYF

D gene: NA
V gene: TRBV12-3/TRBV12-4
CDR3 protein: CASRSGAGSNQPQHF

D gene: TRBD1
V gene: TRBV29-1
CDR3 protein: CSVDEGGPEAFF

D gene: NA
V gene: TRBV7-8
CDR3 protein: CASSRDNLNTGELFF

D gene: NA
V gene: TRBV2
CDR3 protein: CASRAGPDNTEAFF

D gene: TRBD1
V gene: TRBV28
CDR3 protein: CASSSGTGGYGYTF

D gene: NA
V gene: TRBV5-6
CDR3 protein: CASSSTPTELFF

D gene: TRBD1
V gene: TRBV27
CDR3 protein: CASSLAGGYYEQYF

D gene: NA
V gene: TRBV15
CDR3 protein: CATSTLVAQAANYGYTF

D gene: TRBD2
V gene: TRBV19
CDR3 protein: CASSPQEGGTYEQYF

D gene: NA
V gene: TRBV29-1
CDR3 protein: CSVDGLETTYEQYF

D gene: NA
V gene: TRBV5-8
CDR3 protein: CASRDPSISEKLFF

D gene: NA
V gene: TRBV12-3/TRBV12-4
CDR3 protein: CASSLTGLEQYF

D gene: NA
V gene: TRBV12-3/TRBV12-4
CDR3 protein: CASTYGGNAVDEQFF

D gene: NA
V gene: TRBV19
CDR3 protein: CASSSGAIYGYTF

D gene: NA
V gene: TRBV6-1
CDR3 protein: CASSRGESTEAFF

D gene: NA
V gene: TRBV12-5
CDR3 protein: CASALSTGQETQYF